This T cell receptor beta chain was sequenced in a study of shared clonotypes between healthy human individuals (dated by TCRdb to the early 2020s). Looking at the study overall: A couple of women and three men aged 18 to 49 years were included in the cohort. For each donor, three plates each were used for CD4 naive and CD4 memory, two plates were used for CD8 naive, and one plate was used for CD8 memory. To estimate repertoire size and how much clonotype sharing occurs between individuals, the study deeply sequenced the blood TCR repertoires of five healthy adults. To increase sequencing depth and limit assay-specific biases, TCR repertoire library preparation and sequencing were carried out by different laboratories using diverse techniques. Each donor's leukapheresis produced roughly between roughly 0.85 and 9 billion PBMCs.

This clone appeared a few times. Its antigen is not yet known. No per-base quality is available; no much larger clone lies one base away. The donors were healthy, HIV-negative adults with no recently reported acute infections or vaccinations. Every donor was a Caucasian adult residing in Nashville, Tennessee, USA. CD4+ T cells were enriched by magnetic negative selection; naive cells were then positively selected on CD45RA, and the negative fraction formed the memory subset. After blood collection by leukapheresis, PBMCs were isolated using Ficoll-Histopaque density gradient centrifugation and then cryopreserved in the vapor phase of liquid nitrogen. Analytical flow cytometry was used to check the purity and quantity of every magnetically sorted T cell population. Genomic DNA was isolated from each sorted fraction and quantified by UV absorbance on a Nanodrop 2000c. Deletion took 6 bases off V and 5 bases off J, with a span of 14 bases between the germline ends. Per the germline V gene (reference sequence), MNHEY is the CDR1 and SMNVEV is the CDR2. From cysteine to phenylalanine, the CDR3 is 15 amino acids long. The read is trimmed to its CDR3 DNA, 45 bases read in frame from base 1.

Using the deep immunoSEQ assay, multiplex PCR amplified TCR CDR3 regions from genomic DNA. For each cell subset, the extracted genomic DNA was distributed evenly across all wells of several immunoSEQ 96-well plates, and each plate served as one replicate. For sorted subsets, each replicate PCR was loaded with 200 ng genomic DNA, equivalent to some 27,000 T cell genomes. The purified libraries were quantified using a Qubit 3.0 fluorometer, sized with a Bioanalyzer 2100, and then quantified again using the KAPA Library Quantification kit. A separate single-read 150-cycle Illumina NextSeq 550 flow cell was used to sequence each immunoSEQ 96-well plate. In the paper's pipeline: The immunoSEQ output contained only junctional sequences without quality scores, so filtering could not match that applied to full-length reads. Sequences were annotated with PyIR, a Python wrapper for IgBLAST v1.9, using IMGT germline references to assign V/J genes and CDR3. Reads were filtered out if the reads had weak V/J assignments (E-value above 1e-6), no CDR3, stop codons, out-of-frame junctions, or ambiguous translated residues. A V3J clonotype was defined by an identical inferred V gene, J gene, and CDR3 amino acid sequence. The percentage overlap between two repertoires was calculated by dividing the number of shared unique clonotypes by the size of the smaller repertoire. Richness of each repertoire was evaluated using RTK rarefaction, the Chao1 estimator, and Recon v2.1 estimates of unobserved clonotypes. OLGA was used to compute generation probabilities for all TCRbeta clonotypes that the gDNA method yielded from a handful of donors. The table comes from immuneACCESS by way of TCRdb, which keeps in-frame sequences with V and J called. Part of the clones is missing from these tables; in studies checked, under half for an unresolved V gene and the rest for unknown reasons. V and J calls and clone size are given by that table; D and trimming were obtained from the DNA. This sample comprises over a million clones, under 80% of them detected only once. Clones ranked in the top ten supply over 1.3% of the sample.

What the work shows at the level of the full study, not this receptor alone: Only blood was sampled, and tissue TCR repertoires likely differ from those in blood. When several donors were compared, the shared fraction of clonotypes was about 5% for naive CD4, around 3.5% for naive CD8, 2% to 2.5% for memory CD4, and roughly 0.43% for memory CD8. Higher generation probabilities were observed for clonotypes shared by all four sorted-subset donors than for non-shared clonotypes. Incomplete sequencing was indicated by rarefaction of sorted-subset datasets, despite the large sequencing depth. Naive subsets generally had larger estimated clonotype richness than memory subsets. Because the study included a small number of donors, the genetic and exposure-history diversity represented was limited. Pairwise subsampling led to the expectation that sequencing depth would affect the degree of clonotype sharing among donors.

The rearranged chain carries TRBV27 and TRBJ1-6; 6 matching bases give a weak D call of TRBD1. The clonotype was recovered from a man aged 18 to 35 in good health. The sample comprised memory CD4+ T cells sorted from blood. Read against the paper, the sample's cell subset or site label means: CD45RA-negative fraction. The encoded CDR3 is CASRRQVLNNSPLHF. At the DNA level, the sequence is TGTGCCAGCAGGCGACAGGTTCTCAATAATTCACCCCTCCACTTT.